Here is one T cell receptor beta chain with its context. This specimen comes from a study of blood T cell repertoires in COVID-19. In the study overall: Samples representing acute and convalescent COVID-19 were sourced from the United States, Italy and Spain. Sources were T cells, B-cell-depleted T cells, or PBMCs; the material itself was cDNA or gDNA.

Per the original methods: Reference gene primer amplification in the assay estimated nucleated cell counts. Sequenced by immunoSEQ multiplex PCR; TCRdb stores in-frame clones only, minus some. V and J calls and clone size are as listed in that table; D and trimming were resolved from the DNA. The repertoire holds about 72,000 clones, with 82% as singletons. The clonotype was recovered from a man in his sixties with acute or convalescent COVID-19. Input material: peripheral blood.

The CDR3 sequence is CASSYVRRTNTGELFF. DNA for the CDR3: TGTGCCAGCAGTTACGTTCGCAGAACGAACACCGGGGAGCTGTTTTTT. The chain joins TRBV6-2 or TRBV6-3 to TRBJ2-2, with no clear D. Germline V gene data show CDR1 as MNHEY and CDR2 as SVGEGT. There are 16 residues in the CDR3. V gave up 2 bases and J gave up 0 bases, with 10 bases separating them.